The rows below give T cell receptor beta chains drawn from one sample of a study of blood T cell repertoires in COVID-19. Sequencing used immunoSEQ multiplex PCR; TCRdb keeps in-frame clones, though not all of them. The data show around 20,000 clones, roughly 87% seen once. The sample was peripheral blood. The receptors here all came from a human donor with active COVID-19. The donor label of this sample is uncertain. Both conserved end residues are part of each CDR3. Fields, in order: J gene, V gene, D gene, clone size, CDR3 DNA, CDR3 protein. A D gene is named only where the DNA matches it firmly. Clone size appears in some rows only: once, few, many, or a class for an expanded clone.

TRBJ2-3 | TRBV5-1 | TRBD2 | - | TGCGCCAGCAGCTTGGCTTACAGCGGGGGGGGCGAAGATACGCAGTATTTT | CASSLAYSGGGEDTQYF
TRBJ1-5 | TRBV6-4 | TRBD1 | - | TGTGCCAGCAGTGGCCGGGACAGAGGCCATAGCAATCAGCCCCAGCATTTT | CASSGRDRGHSNQPQHF
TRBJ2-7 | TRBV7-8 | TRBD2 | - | TGTGCCAGCAGCTTAACTAGCGGCTCCTACGAGCAGTACTTC | CASSLTSGSYEQYF
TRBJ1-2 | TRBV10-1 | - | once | TGCGCCAGCAGTGAGTCGAAGGGGTGGGACTATGGCTACACCTTC | CASSESKGWDYGYTF
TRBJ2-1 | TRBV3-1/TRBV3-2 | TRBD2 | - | TGTGCCAGCAGCCGATCTTTTGTAAGCGGGAGGGCCGACAATGAGCAGTTCTTC | CASSRSFVSGRADNEQFF
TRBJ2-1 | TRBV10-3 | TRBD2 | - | TGTGCCATCAGCCGTCTAGCGGGGGGCTACAATGAGCAGTTCTTC | CAISRLAGGYNEQFF
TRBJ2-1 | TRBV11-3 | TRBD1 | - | TGTGCCAGCAGCTTAGGACGGCCGTGGGACAGGGAGGAGGTCAATGAGCAGTTCTTC | CASSLGRPWDREEVNEQFF
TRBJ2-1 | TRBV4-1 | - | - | TGCGCCAGCAGCCAAACAACAGGGGGGGCCTACAATGAGCAGTTCTTC | CASSQTTGGAYNEQFF
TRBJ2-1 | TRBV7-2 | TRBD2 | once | TGTGCCAGCAGCTTAGTTAGCGGGGGTACCTACAATGAGCAGTTCTTC | CASSLVSGGTYNEQFF
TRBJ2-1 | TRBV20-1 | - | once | TGCAGTGCTAGTAGACAGTACAATGAGCAGTTCTTC | CSASRQYNEQFF
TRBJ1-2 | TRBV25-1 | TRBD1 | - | TGTGCCAGCAGTGAAGCGGGACAGGGGGCGCGGGGCTACACCTTC | CASSEAGQGARGYTF
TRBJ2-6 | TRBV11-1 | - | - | TGTGCCAGCAGCTGGCTGGACACCCCCGGGGCCAACGTCCTGACTTTC | CASSWLDTPGANVLTF
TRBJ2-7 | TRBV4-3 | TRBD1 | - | TGCGCCAGCAGCCACAAGGACAGGGCCGAGCAGTACTTC | CASSHKDRAEQYF
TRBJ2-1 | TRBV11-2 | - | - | TGTGCCAGCAGCTTAGGTCCAGCGGGCCGGGGTGAGCAGTTCTTC | CASSLGPAGRGEQFF
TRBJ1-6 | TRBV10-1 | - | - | TGCGCCAGCAGTACGGGAAGTTCACCCCTCCACTTT | CASSTGSSPLHF
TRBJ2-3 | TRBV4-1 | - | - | TGCGCCAGCAGCCAAGGAATGGCCTCCCAACCGTCCGATACGCAGTATTTT | CASSQGMASQPSDTQYF
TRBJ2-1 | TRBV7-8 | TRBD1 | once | TGTGCCAGCAGCTTGACATTCAGCCCAGCAATAGCGAACAGGGGGCTGAATGAGCAGTTCTTC | CASSLTFSPAIANRGLNEQFF
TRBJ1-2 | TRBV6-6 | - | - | TGTGCCAGCAGTTACGGGTCGGGCTATGGCTACACCTTC | CASSYGSGYGYTF
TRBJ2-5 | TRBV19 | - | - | TGTGCCAGTAGTATCCCAGAAGAGACCCAGTACTTC | CASSIPEETQYF
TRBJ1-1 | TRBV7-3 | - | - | TGTGCCAGCAGCCCAACCCCGACAGTGATGAACACTGAAGCTTTCTTT | CASSPTPTVMNTEAFF
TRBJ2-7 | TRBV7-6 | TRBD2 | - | TGTGCCAGCAGCCCCCTCGGGACTAGCGGGGGGATCTACGAGCAGTACTTC | CASSPLGTSGGIYEQYF
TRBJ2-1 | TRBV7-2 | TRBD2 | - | TGTGCCAGCGGGTGGGGACTAGGACGTACTGAGCAGTTCTTC | CASGWGLGRTEQFF
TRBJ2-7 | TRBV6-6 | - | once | TGTGCCAGCAGTTACGCTAGCGCCGAGCAGTACTTC | CASSYASAEQYF
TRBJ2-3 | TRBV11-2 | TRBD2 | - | TGTGCCAGCAGCCCCCGACTAGCACCAGATACGCAGTATTTT | CASSPRLAPDTQYF
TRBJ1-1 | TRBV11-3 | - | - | TGTGCCAGCAGCTTAGTTCGGGATGCTGAAGCTTTCTTT | CASSLVRDAEAFF
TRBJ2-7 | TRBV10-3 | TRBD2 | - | TGTGCCATCAAAGGCCCTGGGACTAGCGACCACGAGCAGTACTTC | CAIKGPGTSDHEQYF
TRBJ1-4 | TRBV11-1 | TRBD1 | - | TGTGCCAGCAGCTTCACAGGGGAGAATGAAAAACTGTTTTTT | CASSFTGENEKLFF
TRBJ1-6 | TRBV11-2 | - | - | TGTGCCAGCAGCCCGAGCGTTACAGGGAATTCACCCCTCCACTTT | CASSPSVTGNSPLHF
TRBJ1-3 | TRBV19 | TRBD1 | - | TGTGCCAGTAGTATGGGGGACAGGATTTCTGGAAACACCATATATTTT | CASSMGDRISGNTIYF
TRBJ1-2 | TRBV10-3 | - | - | TGTGCCATCAGCGCCCCACAGGTTAACTATGGCTACACCTTC | CAISAPQVNYGYTF
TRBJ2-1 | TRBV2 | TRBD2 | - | TGTGCCAGCAGCCTCCGGGGGGGTGGCAATGAGCAGTTCTTC | CASSLRGGGNEQFF
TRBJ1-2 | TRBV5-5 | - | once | TGTGCCAGCAGCAGAGAATGGACAGCTAACTATGGCTACACCTTC | CASSREWTANYGYTF
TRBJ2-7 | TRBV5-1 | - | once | TGCGCCAGCAGCTTGGTACCCTACGCTCCCTACGAGCAGTACTTC | CASSLVPYAPYEQYF
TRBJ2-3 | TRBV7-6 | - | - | TGTGCCAGCAGCTTAGGTGTTCAAGATACGCAGTATTTT | CASSLGVQDTQYF
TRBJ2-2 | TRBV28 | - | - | TGTGCCAGCAGTGGGGGCACTAGATATCCCGGGGAGCTGTTTTTT | CASSGGTRYPGELFF
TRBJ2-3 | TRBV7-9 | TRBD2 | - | TGTGCCAGTGGACTAGCGATGAGCACAGATACGCAGTATTTT | CASGLAMSTDTQYF
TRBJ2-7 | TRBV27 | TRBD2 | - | TGTGCCAGCAGTACCCGGGGGGTCGACGAGCAGTACTTC | CASSTRGVDEQYF
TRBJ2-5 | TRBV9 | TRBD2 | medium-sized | TGTGCCAGCAGCGCAAACGTGGGACTAGCGTCTGAGACCCAGTACTTC | CASSANVGLASETQYF
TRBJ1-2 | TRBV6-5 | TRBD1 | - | TGTGCCAGCAGCCGGACAGGGGGCTATGGCTACACCTTC | CASSRTGGYGYTF
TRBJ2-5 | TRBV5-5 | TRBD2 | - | TGTGCCAGCAGCGAGCGGGGACTAGCGGGGGGTAAGGGAGAGACCCAGTACTTC | CASSERGLAGGKGETQYF
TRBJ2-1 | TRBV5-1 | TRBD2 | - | TGCGCCAGCAGCTCGCCCAGCGGGGGGGCCCTGGAGCAGTTCTTC | CASSSPSGGALEQFF
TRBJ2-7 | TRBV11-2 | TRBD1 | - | TGTGCCAGCAGCAGGCGGGACAGGGGCTTTGGCGAGCAGTACTTC | CASSRRDRGFGEQYF
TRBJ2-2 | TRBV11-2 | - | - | TGTGCCAGCAGCTTAGACCCCAGAGGCCCGAGCACCGGGGAGCTGTTTTTT | CASSLDPRGPSTGELFF
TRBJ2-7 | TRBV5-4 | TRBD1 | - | TGTGCCAGCAGCTTTTCGGGACAGAGCTCCTACGAGCAGTACTTC | CASSFSGQSSYEQYF
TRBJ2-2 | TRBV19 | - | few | TGTGCCAGTAGCCCAGGGCCCACCGGGGAGCTGTTTTTT | CASSPGPTGELFF
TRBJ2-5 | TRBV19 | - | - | TGTGCCAGTAGTACCACTAGGCAAGAGACCCAGTACTTC | CASSTTRQETQYF
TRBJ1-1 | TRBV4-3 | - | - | TGCGCCAGCAGCCAAGTAGCCGGGGGAATGAACACTGAAGCTTTCTTT | CASSQVAGGMNTEAFF
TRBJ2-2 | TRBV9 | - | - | TGTGCCAGCAGCGTTGGCCAGGGGCACGGCGGGGAGCTGTTTTTT | CASSVGQGHGGELFF
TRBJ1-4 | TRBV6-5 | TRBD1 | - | TGTGCCAGCAGGACAGGGGGCGAAAAACTGTTTTTT | CASRTGGEKLFF
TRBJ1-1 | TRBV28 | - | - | TGTGCCAGCAGTACTGTACAGGGTAGGGGGAACACTGAAGCTTTCTTT | CASSTVQGRGNTEAFF
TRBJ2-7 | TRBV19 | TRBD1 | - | TGTGCCAGTAGTATAGATCTATTGGGACAGGGGGAAGAGCAGTACTTC | CASSIDLLGQGEEQYF
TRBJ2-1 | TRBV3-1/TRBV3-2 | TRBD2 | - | TGTGCCAGCAGCGAGAGCTCCAGCGGGGGTTCCAATGAGCAGTTCTTC | CASSESSSGGSNEQFF
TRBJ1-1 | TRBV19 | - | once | TGTGCCAGTAGGCCGCCGCCCAATCCCGGGAACACTGAAGCTTTCTTT | CASRPPPNPGNTEAFF
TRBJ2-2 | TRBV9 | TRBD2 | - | TGTGCCAGCAGCGTAGAGGCTAGCGGGGCGATCGGGGAGCTGTTTTTT | CASSVEASGAIGELFF
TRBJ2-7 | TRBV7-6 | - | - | TGTGCCAGCAGGCCAGGACTTTCCTACGAGCAGTACTTC | CASRPGLSYEQYF